This TCR beta chain was documented in a study of blood T cell repertoires in COVID-19. Study-level information: Collection of acute and convalescent COVID-19 samples took place in the United States, Italy and Spain. The cDNA or gDNA used as material had been derived from T cells, B-cell-depleted T cells, or PBMCs.

Libraries were prepared by immunoSEQ multiplex PCR; TCRdb keeps only in-frame clonotypes and omits some of them. Seen here are about 170,000 clones, roughly nine tenths observed once, and the top ten hold around 9.9%. CDR1 and CDR2 from the germline V gene are SGDLS and YYNGEE. The length of the CDR3 is 13 residues. Between the trimmed V and J ends, which lost 6 bases and 10 bases, there was a span of 14 bases. The receptor was derived from a woman in her sixties or seventies with COVID-19, enrolled during active disease. Sequencing was performed on peripheral blood. The chain carries TRBV9 and TRBJ1-6; tentatively, D is TRBD1 (5 bases). This CDR3 is CASNLGDHSPLHF. The CDR3 DNA reads TGTGCCAGCAATTTAGGGGATCACTCACCCCTCCACTTT. Together with reference TRBV9 and TRBJ1-6, the CDR3 gives the full variable domain: DSGVTQTPKHLITATGQRVTLRCSPRSGDLSVYWYQQSLDQGLQFLIQYYNGEERAKGNILERFSAQQFPDLHSELNLSSLELGDSALYFCASNLGDHSPLHFGNGTRLTVT.